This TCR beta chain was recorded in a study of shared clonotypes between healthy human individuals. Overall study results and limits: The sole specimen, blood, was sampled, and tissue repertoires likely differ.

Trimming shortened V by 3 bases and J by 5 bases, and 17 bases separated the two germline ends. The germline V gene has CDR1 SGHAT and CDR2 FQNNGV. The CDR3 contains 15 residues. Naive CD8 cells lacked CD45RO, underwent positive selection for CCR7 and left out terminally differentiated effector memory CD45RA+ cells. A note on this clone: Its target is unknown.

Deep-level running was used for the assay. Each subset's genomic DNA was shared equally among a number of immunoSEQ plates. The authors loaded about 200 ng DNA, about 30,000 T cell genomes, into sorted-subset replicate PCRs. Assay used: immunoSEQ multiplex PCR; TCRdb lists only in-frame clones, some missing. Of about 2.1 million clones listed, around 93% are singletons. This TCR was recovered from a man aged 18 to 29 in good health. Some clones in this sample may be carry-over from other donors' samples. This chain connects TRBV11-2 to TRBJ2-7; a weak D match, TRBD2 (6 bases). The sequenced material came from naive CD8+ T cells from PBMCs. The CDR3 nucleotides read TGTGCCAGCAGCTTGGGCCGGAGGTGGAGGGACGAGCAGTACTTC. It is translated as CASSLGRRWRDEQYF.